The 10 T cell receptor beta chains below all came from one sample that was sequenced in a study of T cells in Graves' hyperthyroidism and ophthalmopathy. Template material for amplifying TCR beta CDR3 regions consisted of RNA transcripts. HTBI primers were the set used in a first-round RT-PCR of the TCR CDR3. Each CDR3 protein is one row after TCRdb ran MiXCR on the multiplex PCR reads. The sample lists roughly 520,000 distinct CDR3 sequences, around 24% occurring once. The sequencing sample was made of blood. These receptor sequences come from a woman aged 25 to 45 with Graves' ophthalmopathy.

This clonotype was recorded a few times. The J gene is TRBJ2-7, the V gene TRBV28; TRBD1 is a possible D gene (5 bases). This CDR3 comprises 16 residues. The V gene's germline CDR1 is MDHEN and CDR2 SYDVKM. Trimming left V 2 bases short and J 0 bases short, with 14 bases between. CDR3: CASSLPRAQGSYEQYF. The CDR3 DNA is TGTGCCAGCAGTTTACCTCGCGCGCAGGGCTCCTACGAGCAGTACTTC. Full variable domain (rest looked up from reference TRBV28 and TRBJ2-7): DVKVTQSSRYLVKRTGEKVFLECVQDMDHENMFWYRQDPGLGLRLIYFSYDVKMKEKGDIPEGYSVSREKKERFSLILESASTNQTSMYLCASSLPRAQGSYEQYFGPGTRLTVT.

This clonotype was detected ten times or more. The chain carries TRBV2 and TRBJ1-3, with 7 bases that match TRBD1. Germline loops: CDR1 SNHLY, CDR2 FYNNEI. Trimming cost V 5 bases and J 2 bases; bases outside gene matches: 6. This CDR3 contains 15 residues. CDR3 amino acids: CASSYLTGTGNTIYF. The CDR3, as DNA: TGTGCCAGCAGTTACCTGACAGGGACTGGAAACACCATATATTTT.

J is TRBJ2-7 and V is TRBV3-1; perhaps D is TRBD1 or TRBD2 (7 bases each). Germline-derived CDR1 and CDR2 are LGHDT and YNNKEL (reference sequence). With 7 bases removed from V and 0 bases from J, the gap between germline ends came to 13 bases. This CDR3 has 14 amino acids. The CDR3 DNA follows: TGTGCCAGCACCAGGGGGGGCGGCTCCTACGAGCAGTACTTC. Its protein is CASTRGGGSYEQYF.

This clonotype showed up just a few times. The chain joins TRBV30 to TRBJ2-7; D is possibly TRBD1 or TRBD2 (5 bases each). The V end was cut by 5 bases, the J end by 5 bases, with 13 bases between. Per the germline V gene, CDR1 is GTSNPN and CDR2 is SVGIG (reference sequence). The CDR3 has 12 amino acids. The CDR3 DNA reads as TGTGCCTGGCGATTCGGGGCTCACGAGCAGTACTTC. Its translation is CAWRFGAHEQYF.

This clonotype was detected ten times or more. The genes are TRBV6-5 and TRBJ2-7, with a possible D match to TRBD2 (6 bases). CDR1 is MNHEY, CDR2 SVGAGI, per germline. Trimming shortened V by 0 bases and J by 3 bases, and 15 bases separated the two germline ends. The CDR3 contains 16 residues. The chain's CDR3 is CASSYSPGLTVYEQYF. The CDR3 DNA follows: TGTGCCAGCAGTTACTCTCCGGGACTTACCGTCTACGAGCAGTACTTC.

This clonotype was seen at least ten times. This chain uses TRBV12-3 or TRBV12-4 with TRBJ2-2; D possibly corresponds to TRBD1 (7 bases). Between the trimmed V and J ends, which lost 6 bases and 4 bases, there was a span of 15 bases. This CDR3 is built from 15 residues. CDR3 in amino acids: CASSGRQGGTGELFF. CDR3 in DNA: TGTGCCAGCAGCGGAAGACAGGGAGGCACCGGGGAGCTGTTTTTT.

Worth noting for this clonotype: This clone may be a read error of a much larger clone one base away. The chain carries TRBV7-8 and TRBJ2-2; D may be TRBD1 or TRBD2 (6 bases each). This CDR3 comprises 16 residues. Looked up from germline, CDR1 is SGHVS and CDR2 is FQNEAQ. V was cut by 6 bases and J by 7 bases, with 21 bases left in between. The CDR3 DNA is TGTGCCAGCAGTGAAGGCGACGGGGGCGCGGTCGGGGAGCTGTTTTTT. Translating gives CASSEGDGGAVGELFF.

This clonotype came up many times. The chain uses TRBV12-3 or TRBV12-4 and TRBJ2-7; 8 positions agree with TRBD1. The CDR3 sequence is 14 residues long. J gave up 3 bases and V 6 bases, and 7 bases lay outside the gene matches. For the CDR3, the DNA is TGTGCCAGCAGCTTGCTCGGGACAGGCTACGAGCAGTACTTC. This translates into CASSLLGTGYEQYF.

The chain links TRBV30 to TRBJ2-5, with D unclear. This CDR3 has 14 residues. V shed 0 bases and J shed 1 base, with 9 bases lying between them. Germline V gene lookup returns CDR1 GTSNPN and CDR2 SVGIG (reference sequence). DNA of the CDR3: TGTGCCTGGAGTGTACACGGCCTCCAAGAGACCCAGTACTTC. It encodes CAWSVHGLQETQYF.

This clonotype was detected many times. This chain connects TRBV11-1 to TRBJ1-3; D gene uncertain. CDR1 and CDR2 (germline): SGHAT, FQDESV (reference sequence). The CDR3 contains 16 residues. V lost 0 bases and J 1 base, leaving 10 bases between the germline ends. The CDR3 nucleotides read TGTGCCAGCAGCTTAGCAGCCGACCTTTCTGGAAACACCATATATTTT. It encodes CASSLAADLSGNTIYF.